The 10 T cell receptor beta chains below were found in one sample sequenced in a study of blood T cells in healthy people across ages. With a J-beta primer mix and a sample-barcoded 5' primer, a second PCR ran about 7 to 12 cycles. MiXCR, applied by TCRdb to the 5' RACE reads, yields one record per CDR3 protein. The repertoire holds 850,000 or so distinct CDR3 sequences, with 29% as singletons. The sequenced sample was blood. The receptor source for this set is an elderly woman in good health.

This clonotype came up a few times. This CDR3 reads CASSFSSGGIRPTAEQYF. The CDR3 coding sequence is TGTGCCAGCAGCTTCTCTAGCGGGGGGATAAGGCCAACTGCCGAGCAGTACTTC. V usage is TRBV11-2 and J usage is TRBJ2-7; TRBD2 matches at 11 bases. V was pared by 3 bases and J by 6 bases, with 16 bases of the junction left unmatched. The CDR3 sequence is 18 residues long. Germline assignment: CDR1 SGHAT and CDR2 FQNNGV.

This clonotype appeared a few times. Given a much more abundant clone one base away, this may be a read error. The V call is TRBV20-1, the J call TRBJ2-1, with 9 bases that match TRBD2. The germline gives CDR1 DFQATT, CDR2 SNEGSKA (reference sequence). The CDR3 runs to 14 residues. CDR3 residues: CSARVLAGHNGQFF. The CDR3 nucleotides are TGCAGTGCTAGAGTTCTAGCGGGGCACAATGGGCAGTTCTTC.

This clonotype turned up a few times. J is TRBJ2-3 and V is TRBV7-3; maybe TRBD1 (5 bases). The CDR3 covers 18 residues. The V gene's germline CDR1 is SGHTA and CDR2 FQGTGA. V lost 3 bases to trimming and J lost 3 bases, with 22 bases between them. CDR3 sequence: CASSFSSIGALGTDTQYF. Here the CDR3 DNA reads TGTGCCAGCAGCTTCAGCTCTATAGGGGCCCTGGGGACAGATACGCAGTATTTT.

CDR3 region: CASSLRGVLADTQYF. The CDR3 region has the DNA TGTGCCAGCAGCCTTAGGGGGGTGCTAGCAGATACGCAGTATTTT. The J gene is TRBJ2-3, the V gene TRBV12-3 or TRBV12-4; possibly TRBD1 or TRBD2 for D (6 bases each). The V end lost 6 bases, the J end lost 4 bases, and 17 bases lay between the germline ends. This CDR3 has 15 residues.

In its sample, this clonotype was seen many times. The CDR3: CASSFLGDRVYEQYF. For the CDR3, the DNA is TGTGCCAGCAGCTTTTTGGGGGACAGGGTCTACGAGCAGTACTTC. The genes are TRBV7-8 and TRBJ2-7, with TRBD1 identical over 9 bases. V shed 3 bases and J 3 bases; nucleotides not matched to a gene: 6. Germline lookup yields CDR1 SGHVS and CDR2 FQNEAQ. This CDR3 is 15 amino acids long.

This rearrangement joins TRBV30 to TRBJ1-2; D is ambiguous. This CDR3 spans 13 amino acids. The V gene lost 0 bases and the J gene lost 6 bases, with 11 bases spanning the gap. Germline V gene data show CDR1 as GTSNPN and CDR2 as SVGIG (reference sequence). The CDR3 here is CAWSVVQTHGYTF. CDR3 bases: TGTGCCTGGAGTGTAGTACAGACTCATGGCTACACCTTC.

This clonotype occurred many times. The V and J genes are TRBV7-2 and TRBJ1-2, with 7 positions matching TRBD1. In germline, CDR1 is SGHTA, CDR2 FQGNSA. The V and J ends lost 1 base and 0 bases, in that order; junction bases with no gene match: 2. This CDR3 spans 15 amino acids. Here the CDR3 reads CASSLGTGANYGYTF. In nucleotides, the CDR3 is TGTGCCAGCAGCTTAGGGACAGGCGCTAACTATGGCTACACCTTC.

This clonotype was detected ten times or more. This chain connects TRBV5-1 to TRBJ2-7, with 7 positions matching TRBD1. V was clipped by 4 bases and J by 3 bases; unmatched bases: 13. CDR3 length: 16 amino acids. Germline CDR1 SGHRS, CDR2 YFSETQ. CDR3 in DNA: TGCGCCAGCAGCCAATACAACACCTGGACAGGCTACGAGCAGTACTTC. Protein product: CASSQYNTWTGYEQYF.

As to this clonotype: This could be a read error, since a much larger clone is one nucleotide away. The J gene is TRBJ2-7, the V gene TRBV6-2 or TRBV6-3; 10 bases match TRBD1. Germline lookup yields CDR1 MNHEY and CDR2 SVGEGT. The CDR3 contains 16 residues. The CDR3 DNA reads TGTGCCAGCAGTTACAGTGACAGGGGGCAATCCTACGCGCAGTACTTC. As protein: CASSYSDRGQSYAQYF.

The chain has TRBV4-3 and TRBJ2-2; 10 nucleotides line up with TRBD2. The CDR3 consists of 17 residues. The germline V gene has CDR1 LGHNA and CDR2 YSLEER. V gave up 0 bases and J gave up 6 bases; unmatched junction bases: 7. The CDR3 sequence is CASSQDVSGGAPGELFF. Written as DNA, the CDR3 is TGCGCCAGCAGCCAAGATGTCAGCGGGGGGGCCCCCGGGGAGCTGTTTTTT.